This TCR beta chain was recovered during a study of cytomegalovirus exposure and HLA in healthy donors. Study findings and constraints: The tendency of first-cohort TCR clusters to co-occur in the 90 to 150 validation repertoires was the finding of a later analysis. Most TCR sequences were rare, but some public TCRs occurred in many donors.

From the 120-subject validation cohort, which was separate from the roughly 610-subject first cohort, the donors were drawn. V was clipped by 4 bases and J by 3 bases, with 15 bases between them. The CDR3 has 15 amino acids. The germline CDR1 and CDR2 sequences are SGDLS and YYNGEE. Some clones are missing from TCRdb's copy, which holds only in-frame ones; the method was immunoSEQ multiplex PCR. The sample records about 88,000 clones, roughly 84% being singletons. This clone was seen once. Its antigen is still unknown. The chain couples TRBV9 to TRBJ2-3; no reliable D call. The receptor comes from a woman under 30 in good health and CMV-seropositive. Specimen: PBMCs. CDR3 protein: CASSHTSEVTDTQYF. DNA of the CDR3: TGTGCCAGCAGCCATACCTCAGAAGTTACAGATACGCAGTATTTT.